Below, one T cell receptor (beta chain) is given with its context. These data belong to a study of patients and donors after allogeneic stem cell transplantation. CDR3 length: 15 amino acids. The trim removed 5 bases at V and 2 bases at J, leaving 7 bases unmatched. TCRdb re-analysed the RT-PCR reads in MiXCR, keeping a single row per CDR3 protein. Among approximately 410,000 distinct CDR3 sequences listed, roughly 17% were seen once. The genes are TRBV12-3 or TRBV12-4 and TRBJ2-7; 9 positions match TRBD2. The TCR sequence derives from a human donor who was either an allogeneic HSCT recipient or a stem cell or donor lymphocyte infusion donor (not recorded which). It is not recorded whose cells these are; they may come from a transplant donor. The sequencing input was blood, either unsorted or a sorted T cell fraction (not recorded which). The CDR3 sequence is CASSRIAGATYEQYF. The CDR3, as DNA: TGTGCCAGCAGTCGTATAGCGGGAGCGACCTACGAGCAGTACTTC.